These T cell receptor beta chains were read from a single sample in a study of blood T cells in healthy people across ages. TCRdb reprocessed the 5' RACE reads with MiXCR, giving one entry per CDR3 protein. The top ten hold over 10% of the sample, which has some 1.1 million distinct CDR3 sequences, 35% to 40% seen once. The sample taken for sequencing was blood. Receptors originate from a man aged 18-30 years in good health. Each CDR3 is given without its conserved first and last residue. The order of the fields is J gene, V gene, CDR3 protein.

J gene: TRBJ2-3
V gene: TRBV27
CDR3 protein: ASSLLRGASTDTQY

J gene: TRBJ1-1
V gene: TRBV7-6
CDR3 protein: ASSPYPGGGSTEAF

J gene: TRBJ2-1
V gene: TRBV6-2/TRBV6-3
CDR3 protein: AGSSGGLGNEQF

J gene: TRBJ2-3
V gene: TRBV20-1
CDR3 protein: SARPVGGSTDTQY

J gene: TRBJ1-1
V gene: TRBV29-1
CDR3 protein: SVAGQGYTEAF

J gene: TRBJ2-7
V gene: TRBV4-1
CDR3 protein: ASSQYTGNERY

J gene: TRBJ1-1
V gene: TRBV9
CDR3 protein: ASSPETGEREAF

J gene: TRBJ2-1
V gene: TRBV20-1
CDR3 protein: SASGGSSYNEQF

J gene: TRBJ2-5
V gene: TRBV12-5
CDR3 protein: ASGLRAGGPETQY

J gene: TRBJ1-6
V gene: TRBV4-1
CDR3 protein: ASSQGQGTNSPLH

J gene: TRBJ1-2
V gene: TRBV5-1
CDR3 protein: VSSSPGSNYGYI

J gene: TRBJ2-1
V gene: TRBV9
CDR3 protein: ASSTGGGAAVEQF

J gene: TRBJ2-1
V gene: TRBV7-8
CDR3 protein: ASGTSSYNEQF

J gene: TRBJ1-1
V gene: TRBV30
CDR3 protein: AWSHSGRTEAF

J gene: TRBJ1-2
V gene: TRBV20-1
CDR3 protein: SARQGGHGYT

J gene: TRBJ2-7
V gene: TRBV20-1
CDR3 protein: SARDKQAIYSYEQY

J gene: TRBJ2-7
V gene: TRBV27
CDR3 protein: ASSLTGISFVYEQY

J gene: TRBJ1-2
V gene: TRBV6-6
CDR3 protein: ASSDGPNYGYT

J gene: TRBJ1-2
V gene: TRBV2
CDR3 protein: ASSTGFSGYGYT

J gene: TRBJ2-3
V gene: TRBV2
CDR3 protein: ASSIRTSGGYHMAY

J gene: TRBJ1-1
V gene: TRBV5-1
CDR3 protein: ASSLVRGGGTEAF

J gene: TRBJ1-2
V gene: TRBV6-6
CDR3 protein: ASSYGGDYGYT

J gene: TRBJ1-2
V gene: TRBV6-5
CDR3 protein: ASRPSGANYGYT

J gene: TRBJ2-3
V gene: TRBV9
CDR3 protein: ASSVALAGGLGDTQY

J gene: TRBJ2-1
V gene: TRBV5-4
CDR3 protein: ASSLPPAGDNEQF

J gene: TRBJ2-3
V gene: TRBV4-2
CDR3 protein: ASSLGTSGVSTDTQY

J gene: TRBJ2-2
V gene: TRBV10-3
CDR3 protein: AISERTNANTGELF

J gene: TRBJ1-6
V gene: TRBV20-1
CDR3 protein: SALNGTGHFNNSPLH

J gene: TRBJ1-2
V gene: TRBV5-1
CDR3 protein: ASSHSTGGIYGYT

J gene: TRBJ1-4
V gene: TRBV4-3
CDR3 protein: ASSQDPGRMEMKKLF